Presented here are 6 T cell receptor beta chains from one specimen sequenced in a study of blood T cell repertoires in COVID-19. The data were produced by immunoSEQ multiplex PCR, yet TCRdb's version contains in-frame clones alone and is incomplete. The table has some 230,000 clones, about four fifths seen once. Sequences were obtained from PBMCs or T cells enriched from blood (not recorded which). The receptor source for this set is a woman in her thirties or forties with acute COVID-19.

J is TRBJ2-1 and V is TRBV4-2, with TRBD1 matching over 9 bases. Per the germline V gene, CDR1 is LGHNA and CDR2 is YNFKEQ. The CDR3 consists of 16 residues. With V trimmed by 2 bases and J by 4 bases, 6 bases remained unmatched. As DNA, the CDR3 is TGTGCCAGCAGCCAAATGGACAGGGGACCTTACAATGAGCAGTTCTTC. Its translation: CASSQMDRGPYNEQFF.

The J gene is TRBJ1-2, the V gene TRBV6-2 or TRBV6-3; D unclear. The V and J ends lost 5 bases and 2 bases respectively, with 15 bases between them. This CDR3 is 15 amino acids long. Per germline, CDR1 MNHEY and CDR2 SVGEGT. The CDR3 coding sequence is TGTGCCAGCAGTCGCCAGAAGAACCTGAACTATGGCTACACCTTC. Encoded protein: CASSRQKNLNYGYTF.

The chain couples TRBV30 to TRBJ1-2; D is unresolved. This CDR3 contains 12 residues. The V and J ends lost 0 bases and 7 bases respectively, with 9 bases between them. Germline loops: CDR1 GTSNPN, CDR2 SVGIG (reference sequence). CDR3 protein: CAWSVLQAGYTF. As DNA, the CDR3 is TGTGCCTGGAGTGTACTTCAAGCTGGCTACACCTTC.

This chain links TRBV5-4 with TRBJ2-3; D is possibly TRBD2 (5 bases). CDR1 SGHNT and CDR2 YYREEE come from the germline V gene (reference sequence). The CDR3 contains 15 residues. V lost 2 bases to trimming and J lost 6 bases, with 16 bases between them. CDR3 DNA sequence: TGTGCCAGCAGCTTTTCTTCCGTTGGGAGTGATACGCAGTATTTT. The encoded protein is CASSFSSVGSDTQYF. Supplemented by reference TRBV5-4 and TRBJ2-3, the full variable domain reads ETGVTQSPTHLIKTRGQQVTLRCSSQSGHNTVSWYQQALGQGPQFIFQYYREEENGRGNFPPRFSGLQFPNYSSELNVNALELDDSALYLCASSFSSVGSDTQYFGPGTRLTVL.

The chain carries TRBV6-5 and TRBJ1-5, with 7 bases aligning to TRBD1. V shed 7 bases, J shed 0 bases, and the junction held 3 bases outside the gene matches. Germline V lookup: CDR1 MNHEY, CDR2 SVGAGI. The CDR3 loop spans 14 amino acids. Written as DNA, the CDR3 is TGTGCCAGCACAGGGGGATATAGCAATCAGCCCCAGCATTTT. Amino acids: CASTGGYSNQPQHF.

The CDR3 protein is CASSLLGLPVSKSYRDSSYNEQFF. CDR3 nucleotides: TGCGCCAGCAGCTTGTTAGGGTTGCCTGTCTCCAAGTCTTACCGGGACAGCTCCTACAATGAGCAGTTCTTC. The genes are TRBV5-1 and TRBJ2-1; TRBD1 agrees at 7 bases. With V trimmed by 1 base and J by 0 bases, 28 bases remained unmatched. CDR3 size: 24 residues. Germline CDR1 is SGHRS and CDR2 is YFSETQ.